The present TCR beta chain was sequenced within a study of shared T cell receptors in the human thymus. Only in-frame clones appear in the TCRdb table, and some are missing; sequencing was by immunoSEQ multiplex PCR. The table includes almost 550,000 clones, 78% detected once. These same data were also listed under a study on human thymus T cells. From that second work: Donors were healthy Finnish babies undergoing corrective operations for congenital heart defects. Thymic and blood repertoires appeared to show biased V and J gene usage.

Sequenced input: thymocytes. This TCR was sampled from a boy in the first two years of life with a congenital heart defect.

This CDR3 reads CASSVGTSGDTDTQYF. CDR3 bases: TGTGCCAGCAGCGTAGGGACTAGCGGGGACACGGATACGCAGTATTTT. The chain couples TRBV9 to TRBJ2-3, with 12 bases aligning to TRBD2. Per the germline V gene, CDR1 is SGDLS and CDR2 is YYNGEE. This CDR3 has 16 residues. The ends lost 0 bases at V and 6 bases at J; junction bases unmatched: 5.